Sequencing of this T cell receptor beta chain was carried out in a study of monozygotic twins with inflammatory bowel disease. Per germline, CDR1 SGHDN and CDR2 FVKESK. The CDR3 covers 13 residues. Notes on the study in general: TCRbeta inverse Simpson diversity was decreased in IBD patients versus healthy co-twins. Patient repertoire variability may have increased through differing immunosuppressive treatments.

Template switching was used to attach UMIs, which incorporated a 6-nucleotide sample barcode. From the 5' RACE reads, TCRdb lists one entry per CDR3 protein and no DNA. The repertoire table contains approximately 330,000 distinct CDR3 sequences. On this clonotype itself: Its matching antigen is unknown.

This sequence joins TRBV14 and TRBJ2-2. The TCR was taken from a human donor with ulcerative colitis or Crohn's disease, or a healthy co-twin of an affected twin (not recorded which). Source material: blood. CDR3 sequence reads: CASSPGWSGELFF. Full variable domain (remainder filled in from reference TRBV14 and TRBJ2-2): EAGVTQFPSHSVIEKGQTVTLRCDPISGHDNLYWYRRVMGKEIKFLLHFVKESKQDESGMPNNRFLAERTGGTYSTLKVQPAELEDSGVYFCASSPGWSGELFFGEGSRLTVL.